These 3 T cell receptor beta chains originate from one sample sequenced in a study of blood T cell repertoires in COVID-19. The method was immunoSEQ multiplex PCR; TCRdb's version includes in-frame clones alone and lacks a portion of them. The profile shows more than 15,000 clones, approximately 90% of them singletons. The specimen sequenced was peripheral blood. All receptors derive from a man in his sixties with acute or convalescent COVID-19.

The chain combines TRBV4-3 with TRBJ1-5; no clear D gene. Germline CDR1 reads LGHNA; CDR2 reads YSLEER. The V and J ends lost 4 bases and 2 bases respectively, with 9 bases between them. The CDR3 has 14 residues. CDR3 region: CASSLVTGNQPQHF. DNA of the CDR3: TGCGCCAGCAGCCTGGTCACGGGCAATCAGCCCCAGCATTTT.

In its sample, this clone was seen once. The chain combines TRBV7-6 with TRBJ2-5; 12 nucleotides align to TRBD2. V was clipped by 3 bases and J by 4 bases; unmatched bases: 15. This CDR3 is built from 19 residues. Germline CDR1 and CDR2: SGHVS and FNYEAQ. The CDR3: CASSLASGGADPIRETQYF. The CDR3 nucleotides read TGTGCCAGCAGCTTGGCTAGCGGGGGGGCCGATCCGATCCGAGAGACCCAGTACTTC.

The chain recombines TRBV24-1 with TRBJ2-1; TRBD1 aligns across 9 bases. V lost 4 bases, J lost 8 bases, and 11 bases stayed unmatched. Germline V CDR1 and CDR2: KGHDR, SFDVKD. The CDR3 length is 16 residues. CDR3 amino acids: CATSEPGQGRIDEQFF. The DNA of the CDR3 is TGTGCCACCAGTGAACCGGGACAGGGTAGGATCGATGAGCAGTTCTTC.